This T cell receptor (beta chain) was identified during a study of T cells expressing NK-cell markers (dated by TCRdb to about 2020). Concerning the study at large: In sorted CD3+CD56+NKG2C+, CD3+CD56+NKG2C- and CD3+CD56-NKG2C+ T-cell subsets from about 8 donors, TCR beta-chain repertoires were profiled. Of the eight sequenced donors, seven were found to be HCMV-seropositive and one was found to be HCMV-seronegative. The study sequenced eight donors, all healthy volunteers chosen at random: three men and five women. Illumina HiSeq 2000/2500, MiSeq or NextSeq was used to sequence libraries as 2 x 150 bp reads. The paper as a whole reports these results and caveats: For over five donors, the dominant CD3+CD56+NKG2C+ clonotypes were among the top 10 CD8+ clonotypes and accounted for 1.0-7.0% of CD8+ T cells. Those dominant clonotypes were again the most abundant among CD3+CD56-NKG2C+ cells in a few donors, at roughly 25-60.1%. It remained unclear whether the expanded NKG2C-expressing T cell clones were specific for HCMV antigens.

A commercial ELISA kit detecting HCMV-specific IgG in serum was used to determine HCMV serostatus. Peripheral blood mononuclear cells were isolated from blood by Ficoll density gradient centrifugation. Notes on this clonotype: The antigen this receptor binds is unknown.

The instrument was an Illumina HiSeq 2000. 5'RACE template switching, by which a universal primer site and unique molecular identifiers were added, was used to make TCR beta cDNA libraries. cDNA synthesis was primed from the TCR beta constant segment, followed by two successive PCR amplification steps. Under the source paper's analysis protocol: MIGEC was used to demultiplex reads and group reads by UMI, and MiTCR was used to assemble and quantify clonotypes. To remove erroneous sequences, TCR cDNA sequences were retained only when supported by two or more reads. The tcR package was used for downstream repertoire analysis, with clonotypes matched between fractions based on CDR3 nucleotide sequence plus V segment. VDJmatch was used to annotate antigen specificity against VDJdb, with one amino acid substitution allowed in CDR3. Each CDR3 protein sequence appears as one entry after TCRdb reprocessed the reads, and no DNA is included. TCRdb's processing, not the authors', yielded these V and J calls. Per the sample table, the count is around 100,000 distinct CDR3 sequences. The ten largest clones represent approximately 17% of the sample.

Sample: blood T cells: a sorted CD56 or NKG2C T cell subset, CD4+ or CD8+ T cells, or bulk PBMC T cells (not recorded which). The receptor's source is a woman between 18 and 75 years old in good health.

The CDR3 amino acid sequence is: CSVELAGARSTDTQYF. The chain is assembled from TRBV29-1 and TRBJ2-3; without DNA, the TCRdb call of TRBD2 cannot be checked. From its cysteine to its phenylalanine, the CDR3 spans 16 amino acids. DNA is not recorded here. From a lookup of the germline V gene, CDR1 and CDR2 are SQVTM and ANQGSEA.